This TCR beta chain was recovered during a study of blood T cell repertoires in COVID-19. Turning to the study itself: Sites in the United States, Italy and Spain provided acute and convalescent COVID-19 samples.

Measured with immunoSEQ multiplex PCR; TCRdb has only the in-frame clones, and not every one. The profile shows about 270,000 clones, 85% to 90% of them singletons. V lost 4 bases to trimming and J lost 5 bases, with 17 bases between them. This CDR3 region has 15 residues. Germline-derived CDR1 and CDR2 are MDHEN and SYDVKM. The sequenced sample was peripheral blood. The receptor was derived from a woman younger than 45 with COVID-19, enrolled during active disease. This chain connects TRBV28 to TRBJ1-2; D perhaps matches TRBD1 (5 bases). The CDR3 spells CASSSMDGTRYGYTF. CDR3 sequence (DNA): TGTGCCAGCAGTTCTATGGACGGGACTAGGTATGGCTACACCTTC.